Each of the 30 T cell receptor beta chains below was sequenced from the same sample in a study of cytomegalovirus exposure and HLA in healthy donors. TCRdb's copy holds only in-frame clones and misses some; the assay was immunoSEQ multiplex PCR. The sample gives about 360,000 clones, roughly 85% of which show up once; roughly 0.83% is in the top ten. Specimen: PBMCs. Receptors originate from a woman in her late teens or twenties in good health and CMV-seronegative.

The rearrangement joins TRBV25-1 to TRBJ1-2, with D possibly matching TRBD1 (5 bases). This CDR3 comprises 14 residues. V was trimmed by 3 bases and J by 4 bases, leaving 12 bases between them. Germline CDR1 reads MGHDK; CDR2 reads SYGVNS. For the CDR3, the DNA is TGTGCCAGCAGTGACCCCGGACAAAGCTATGGCTACACCTTC. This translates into CASSDPGQSYGYTF.

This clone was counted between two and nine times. The DNA for the CDR3 is TGTGCCAGCAGCTACGGGCCCCTCCACTTT. This sequence encodes CASSYGPLHF. The chain couples TRBV5-8 to TRBJ1-6; D call uncertain. V lost 3 bases to trimming and J lost 13 bases, with 5 bases between them. CDR1 SGHTS and CDR2 YDEGEE come from the germline V gene. The CDR3 runs 10 residues.

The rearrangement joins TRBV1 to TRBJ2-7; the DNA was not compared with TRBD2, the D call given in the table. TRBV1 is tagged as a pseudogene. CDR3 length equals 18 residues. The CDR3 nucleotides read TGCACCAGCAGCCGATTTGAGGTTGGGCGGGGGGACTCCTACGAGCAGTACTTC. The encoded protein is CTSSRFEVGRGDSYEQYF.

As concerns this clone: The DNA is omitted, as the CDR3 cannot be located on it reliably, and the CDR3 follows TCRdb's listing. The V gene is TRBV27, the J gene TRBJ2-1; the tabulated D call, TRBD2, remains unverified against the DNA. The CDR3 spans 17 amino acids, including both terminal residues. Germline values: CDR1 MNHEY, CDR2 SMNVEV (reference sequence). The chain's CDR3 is CASSLGLGTGVGNEQFF.

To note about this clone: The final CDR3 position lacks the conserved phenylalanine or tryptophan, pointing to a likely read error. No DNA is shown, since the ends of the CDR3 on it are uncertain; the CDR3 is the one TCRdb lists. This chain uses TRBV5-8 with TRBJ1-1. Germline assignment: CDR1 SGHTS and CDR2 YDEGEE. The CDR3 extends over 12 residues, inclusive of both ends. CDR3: CASSLGGGVRLL.

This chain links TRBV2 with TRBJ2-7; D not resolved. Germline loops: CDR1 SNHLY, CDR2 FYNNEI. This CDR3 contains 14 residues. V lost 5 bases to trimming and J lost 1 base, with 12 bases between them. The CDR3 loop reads CASSSVVGSYEQYF. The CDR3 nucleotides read TGTGCCAGCAGTAGCGTCGTGGGTTCCTACGAGCAGTACTTC.

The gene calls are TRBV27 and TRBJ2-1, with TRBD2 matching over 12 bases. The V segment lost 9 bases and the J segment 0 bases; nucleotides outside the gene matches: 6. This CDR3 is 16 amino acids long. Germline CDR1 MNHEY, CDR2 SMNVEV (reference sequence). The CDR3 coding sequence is TGTGCCAGTTATACTAGCGGGAGGTTCTCCTACAATGAGCAGTTCTTC. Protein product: CASYTSGRFSYNEQFF.

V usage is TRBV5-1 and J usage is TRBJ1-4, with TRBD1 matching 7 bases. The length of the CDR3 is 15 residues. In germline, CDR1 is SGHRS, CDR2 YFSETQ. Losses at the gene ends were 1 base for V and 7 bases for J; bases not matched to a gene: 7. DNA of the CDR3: TGCGCCAGCAGCTTGTCACAGGGGAGAGGTGAAAAACTGTTTTTT. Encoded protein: CASSLSQGRGEKLFF. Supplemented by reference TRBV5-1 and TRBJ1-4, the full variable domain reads KAGVTQTPRYLIKTRGQQVTLSCSPISGHRSVSWYQQTPGQGLQFLFEYFSETQRNKGNFPGRFSGRQFSNSRSEMNVSTLELGDSALYLCASSLSQGRGEKLFFGSGTQLSVL.

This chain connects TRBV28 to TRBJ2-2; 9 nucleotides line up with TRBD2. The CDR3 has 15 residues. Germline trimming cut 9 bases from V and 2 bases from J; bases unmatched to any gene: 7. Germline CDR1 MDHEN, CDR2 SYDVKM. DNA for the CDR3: TGTGCCAGTCGACTAGCGGCCCTTAACACCGGGGAGCTGTTTTTT. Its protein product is CASRLAALNTGELFF.

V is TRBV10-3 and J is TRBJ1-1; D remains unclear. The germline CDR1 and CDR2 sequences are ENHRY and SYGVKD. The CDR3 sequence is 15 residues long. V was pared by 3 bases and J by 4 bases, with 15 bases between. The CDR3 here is CAISEIARGGTEAFF. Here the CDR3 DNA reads TGTGCCATCAGTGAAATAGCACGGGGAGGCACTGAAGCTTTCTTT.

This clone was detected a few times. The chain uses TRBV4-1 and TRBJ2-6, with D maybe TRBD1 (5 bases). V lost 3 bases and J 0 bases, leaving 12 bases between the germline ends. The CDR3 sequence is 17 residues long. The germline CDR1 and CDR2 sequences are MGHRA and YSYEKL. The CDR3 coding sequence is TGCGCCAGCAGCCAGGACCAGGGATTCTCTGGGGCCAACGTCCTGACTTTC. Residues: CASSQDQGFSGANVLTF.

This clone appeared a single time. CDR3 sequence reads: CASNPGDTIYF. For the CDR3, the DNA is TGTGCCAGCAACCCGGGAGACACCATATATTTT. The rearrangement joins TRBV7-9 to TRBJ1-3; D remains ambiguous. V was cut by 7 bases and J by 8 bases, with 9 bases left in between. The CDR3 has 11 residues. From germline, CDR1 is SEHNR and CDR2 FQNEAQ (reference sequence).

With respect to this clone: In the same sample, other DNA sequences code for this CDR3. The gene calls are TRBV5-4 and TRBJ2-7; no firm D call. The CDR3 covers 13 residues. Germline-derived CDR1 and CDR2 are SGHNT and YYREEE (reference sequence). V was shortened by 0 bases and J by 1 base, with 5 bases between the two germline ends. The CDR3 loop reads CASSLGSSYEQYF. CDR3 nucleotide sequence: TGTGCCAGCAGCTTGGGGAGTTCCTACGAGCAGTACTTC.

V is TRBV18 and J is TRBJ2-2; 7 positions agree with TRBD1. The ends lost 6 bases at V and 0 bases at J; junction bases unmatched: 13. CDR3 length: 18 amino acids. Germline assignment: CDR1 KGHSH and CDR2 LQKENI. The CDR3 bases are TGTGCCAGCTCGCCTCCAACGACAGGGCCCGCGAACACCGGGGAGCTGTTTTTT. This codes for CASSPPTTGPANTGELFF.

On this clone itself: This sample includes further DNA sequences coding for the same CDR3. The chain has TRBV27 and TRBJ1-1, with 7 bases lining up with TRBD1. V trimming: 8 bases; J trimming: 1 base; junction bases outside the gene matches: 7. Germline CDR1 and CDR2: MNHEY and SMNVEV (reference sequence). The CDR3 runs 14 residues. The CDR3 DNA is TGTGCCAGCTCGACGGGACAGTCGAACACTGAAGCTTTCTTT. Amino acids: CASSTGQSNTEAFF.

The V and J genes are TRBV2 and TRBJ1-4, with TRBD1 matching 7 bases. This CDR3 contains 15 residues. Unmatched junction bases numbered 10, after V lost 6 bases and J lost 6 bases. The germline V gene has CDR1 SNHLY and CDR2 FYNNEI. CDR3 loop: CASREEQGWDEKLFF. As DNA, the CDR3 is TGTGCCAGCAGGGAGGAACAGGGGTGGGATGAAAAACTGTTTTTT.

The CDR3: CASSLNPRLNTEAFF. The CDR3 DNA sequence: TGTGCCAGCAGCCTAAACCCCCGGTTGAACACTGAAGCTTTCTTT. V is TRBV9 and J is TRBJ1-1; D unresolved. The CDR3 has 15 amino acids. V lost 4 bases and J lost 0, with 13 bases in between. Per the germline V gene, CDR1 is SGDLS and CDR2 is YYNGEE.

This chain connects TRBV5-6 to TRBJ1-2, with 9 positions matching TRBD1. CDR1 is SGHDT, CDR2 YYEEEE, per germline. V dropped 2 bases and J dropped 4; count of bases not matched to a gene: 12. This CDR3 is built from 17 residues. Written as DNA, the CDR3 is TGTGCCAGCAGCTTTACCCGTACAGGGGGCGTCGGCTATGGCTACACCTTC. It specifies CASSFTRTGGVGYGYTF.

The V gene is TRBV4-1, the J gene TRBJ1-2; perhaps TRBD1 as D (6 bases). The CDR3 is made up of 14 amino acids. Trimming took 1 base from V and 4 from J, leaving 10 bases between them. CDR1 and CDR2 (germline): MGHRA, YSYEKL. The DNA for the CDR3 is TGCGCCAGCAGCCAAGCCAGGGGATCCTATGGCTACACCTTC. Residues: CASSQARGSYGYTF.

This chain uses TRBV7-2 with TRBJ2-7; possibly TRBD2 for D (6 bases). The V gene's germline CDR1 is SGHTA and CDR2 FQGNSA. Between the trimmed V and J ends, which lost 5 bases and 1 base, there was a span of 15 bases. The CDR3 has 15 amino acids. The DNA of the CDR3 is TGTGCCAGCAGCCATGGGGGGAGTTTATCCTACGAGCAGTACTTC. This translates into CASSHGGSLSYEQYF.

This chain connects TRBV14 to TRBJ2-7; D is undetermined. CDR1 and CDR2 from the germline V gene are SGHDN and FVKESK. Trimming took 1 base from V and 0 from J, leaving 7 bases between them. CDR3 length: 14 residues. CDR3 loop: CASSQALSSYEQYF. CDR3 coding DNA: TGTGCCAGCAGCCAAGCTCTGAGCTCCTACGAGCAGTACTTC.

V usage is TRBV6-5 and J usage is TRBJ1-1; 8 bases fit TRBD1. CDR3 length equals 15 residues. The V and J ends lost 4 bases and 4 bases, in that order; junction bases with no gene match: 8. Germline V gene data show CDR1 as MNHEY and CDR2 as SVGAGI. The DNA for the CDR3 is TGTGCCAGCAGTTCCCGGACAGGGATCGCCACTGAAGCTTTCTTT. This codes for CASSSRTGIATEAFF.

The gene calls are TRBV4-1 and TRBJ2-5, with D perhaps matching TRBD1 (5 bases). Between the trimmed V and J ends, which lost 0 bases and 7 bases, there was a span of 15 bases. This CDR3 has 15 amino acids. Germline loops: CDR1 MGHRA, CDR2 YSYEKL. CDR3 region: CASSQEGVNLGTQYF. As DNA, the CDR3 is TGCGCCAGCAGCCAAGAAGGGGTAAACTTGGGGACCCAGTACTTC.

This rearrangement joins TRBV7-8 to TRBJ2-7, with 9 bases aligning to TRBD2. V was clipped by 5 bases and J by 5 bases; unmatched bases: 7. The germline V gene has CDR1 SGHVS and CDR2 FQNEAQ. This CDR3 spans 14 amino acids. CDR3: CASSASGRMNEQYF. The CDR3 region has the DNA TGTGCCAGCAGCGCAAGCGGGAGGATGAACGAGCAGTACTTC.

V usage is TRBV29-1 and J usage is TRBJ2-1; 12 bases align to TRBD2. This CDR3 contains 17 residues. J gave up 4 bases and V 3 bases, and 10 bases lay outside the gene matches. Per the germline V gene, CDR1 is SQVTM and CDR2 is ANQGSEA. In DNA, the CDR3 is TGCAGCGTTGATGGGCTAGCGGGAGGGTTGATTTACAATGAGCAGTTCTTC. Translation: CSVDGLAGGLIYNEQFF.

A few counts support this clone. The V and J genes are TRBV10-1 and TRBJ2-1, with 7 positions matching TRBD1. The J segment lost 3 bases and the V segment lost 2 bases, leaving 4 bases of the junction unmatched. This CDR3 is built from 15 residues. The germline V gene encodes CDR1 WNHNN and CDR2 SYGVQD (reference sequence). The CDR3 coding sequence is TGCGCCAGCAGTGAGGGGGCAGGGGGCTACAATGAGCAGTTCTTC. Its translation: CASSEGAGGYNEQFF.

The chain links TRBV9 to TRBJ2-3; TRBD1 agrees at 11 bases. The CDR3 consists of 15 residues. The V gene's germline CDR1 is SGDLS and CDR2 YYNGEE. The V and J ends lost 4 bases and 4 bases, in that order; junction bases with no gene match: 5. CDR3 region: CASSPMDRGPDTQYF. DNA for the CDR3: TGTGCCAGCAGCCCAATGGACAGGGGGCCAGATACGCAGTATTTT.

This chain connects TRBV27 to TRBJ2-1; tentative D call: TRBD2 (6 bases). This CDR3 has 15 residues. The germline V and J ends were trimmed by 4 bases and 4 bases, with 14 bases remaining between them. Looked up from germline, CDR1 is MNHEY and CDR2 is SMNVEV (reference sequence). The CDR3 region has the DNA TGTGCCAGCAGTTCCACCTGGGGGGTATACAATGAGCAGTTCTTC. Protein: CASSSTWGVYNEQFF.

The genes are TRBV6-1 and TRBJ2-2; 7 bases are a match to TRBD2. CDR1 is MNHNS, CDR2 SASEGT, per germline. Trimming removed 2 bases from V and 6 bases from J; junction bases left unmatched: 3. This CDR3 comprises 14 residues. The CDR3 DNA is TGTGCCAGCAGTGAATTGGGGGGGGCCGGGGAGCTGTTTTTT. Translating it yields CASSELGGAGELFF.

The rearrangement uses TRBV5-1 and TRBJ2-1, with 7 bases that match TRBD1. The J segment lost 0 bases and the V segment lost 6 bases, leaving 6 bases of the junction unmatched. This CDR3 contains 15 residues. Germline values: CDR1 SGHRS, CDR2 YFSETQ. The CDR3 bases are TGCGCCAGCAATGACAGGGTCAGCTCCTACAATGAGCAGTTCTTC. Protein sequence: CASNDRVSSYNEQFF. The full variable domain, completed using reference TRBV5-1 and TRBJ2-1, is KAGVTQTPRYLIKTRGQQVTLSCSPISGHRSVSWYQQTPGQGLQFLFEYFSETQRNKGNFPGRFSGRQFSNSRSEMNVSTLELGDSALYLCASNDRVSSYNEQFFGPGTRLTVL.